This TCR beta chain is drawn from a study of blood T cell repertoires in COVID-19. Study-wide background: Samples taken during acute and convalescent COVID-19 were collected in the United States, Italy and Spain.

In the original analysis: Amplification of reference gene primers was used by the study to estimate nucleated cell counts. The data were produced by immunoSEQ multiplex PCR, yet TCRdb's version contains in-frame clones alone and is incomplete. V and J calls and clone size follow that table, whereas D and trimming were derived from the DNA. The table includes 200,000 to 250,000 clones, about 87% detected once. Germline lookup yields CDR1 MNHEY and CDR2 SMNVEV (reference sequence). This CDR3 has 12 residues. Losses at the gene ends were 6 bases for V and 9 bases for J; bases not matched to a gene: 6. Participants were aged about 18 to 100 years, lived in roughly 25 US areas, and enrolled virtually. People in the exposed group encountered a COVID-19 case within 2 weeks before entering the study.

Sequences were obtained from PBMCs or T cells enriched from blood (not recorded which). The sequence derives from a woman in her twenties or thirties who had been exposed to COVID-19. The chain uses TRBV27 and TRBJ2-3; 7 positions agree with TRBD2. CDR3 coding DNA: TGTGCCAGCAGCCGGGACTATGGAACGCAGTATTTT. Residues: CASSRDYGTQYF.